This passage covers 18 T cell receptor beta chains from one sample sequenced in a study of T-cell reconstitution after alpha-beta-depleted transplantation in children. Unique molecular identifiers were used to barcode this TCRbeta library. TCRdb used MiXCR to reprocess the PCR reads, holding one entry per CDR3 protein. The table shows 250,000 to 300,000 distinct CDR3 sequences, with about a tenth occurring only once. The source was PBMCs, collected before TCRalphabeta/CD19-depleted stem cell transplant. These receptors were collected from a boy younger than two with acute myeloid leukemia, due to receive a stem cell transplant.

In this sample, this clonotype turned up many times. The V gene is TRBV12-3 or TRBV12-4, the J gene TRBJ2-7, with 8 nucleotides matching TRBD1. The CDR3 has 16 residues. The junction had 6 bases not matched to a gene; V was cut back by 1 base and J by 1 base. CDR3 sequence reads: CASSLGGTGRSYEQYF. CDR3 bases: TGTGCCAGCAGTTTAGGGGGGACAGGTCGGTCCTACGAGCAGTACTTC.

For this clonotype: An end of the junction differs from the germline gene, which may be a read error. The chain is built from TRBV24-1 and TRBJ2-1, with TRBD2 matching over 8 bases. This CDR3 has 17 amino acids. CDR1 and CDR2 from the germline V gene are KGHDR and SFDVKD. The CDR3 coding sequence is TGTGCCACCAGTGAAGTCCGGGGCGGGGGGTCCTACAATGAGCAGGTCTTC. It codes for CATSEVRGGGSYNEQVF.

The rearrangement links TRBV10-3 to TRBJ2-2, with D possibly TRBD1 on 5 matching bases. This CDR3 spans 15 amino acids. The germline V and J ends were trimmed by 4 bases and 4 bases, with 13 bases remaining between them. The germline CDR1 and CDR2 sequences are ENHRY and SYGVKD. CDR3 region: CAISVKGSSTGELFF. Written as DNA, the CDR3 is TGTGCCATCAGTGTAAAGGGGTCCAGCACCGGGGAGCTGTTTTTT.

A few counts support this clonotype. This chain links TRBV28 with TRBJ2-2, with 9 positions matching TRBD1. There are 16 residues in the CDR3. The V gene end was trimmed by 3 bases and the J gene end by 6 bases; junction bases not matched to a gene: 8. From germline, CDR1 is MDHEN and CDR2 SYDVKM. CDR3 bases: TGTGCCAGCAGTTTCCCTGGACAGGGGAATCCCGGGGAGCTGTTTTTT. It codes for CASSFPGQGNPGELFF.

This clonotype appeared a few times. The chain combines TRBV7-9 with TRBJ1-4, with D possibly being TRBD1 (5 bases). CDR3 length: 16 residues. V was pared by 4 bases and J by 7 bases, with 19 bases between. Germline CDR1 SEHNR, CDR2 FQNEAQ (reference sequence). CDR3 loop: CASSSFPRDAAEKLFF. As DNA, the CDR3 is TGTGCCAGCAGCTCCTTCCCCAGGGACGCAGCTGAAAAACTGTTTTTT.

This clonotype was picked up many times. The chain joins TRBV20-1 to TRBJ1-5, with 9 bases lining up with TRBD1. This CDR3 region has 15 residues. Trimming removed 6 bases from V and 1 base from J; junction bases left unmatched: 7. Germline V gene lookup returns CDR1 DFQATT and CDR2 SNEGSKA (reference sequence). The CDR3 bases are TGCAGTGCCCCGGACAGGGGCCGGAGCAATCAGCCCCAGCATTTT. Its protein product is CSAPDRGRSNQPQHF.

The chain joins TRBV30 to TRBJ2-7; 9 bases are a match to TRBD1. Looked up from germline, CDR1 is GTSNPN and CDR2 is SVGIG (reference sequence). J gave up 1 base and V 4 bases, and 5 bases lay outside the gene matches. This CDR3 comprises 14 residues. The CDR3 DNA sequence: TGTGCCTGGAATAAGGGGACAGGGTCCTACGAGCAGTACTTC. It yields the protein CAWNKGTGSYEQYF.

This clonotype was counted many times. The V call is TRBV29-1, the J call TRBJ2-1, with 9 bases aligning to TRBD1. The CDR3 covers 14 residues. V shed 4 bases and J 5 bases; nucleotides not matched to a gene: 6. Germline V gives CDR1 SQVTM, CDR2 ANQGSEA. The CDR3 coding sequence is TGCAGCGTTGGTCAGGGACAGGGAAACAATGAGCAGTTCTTC. It is translated as CSVGQGQGNNEQFF.

A few counts support this clonotype. J is TRBJ1-5 and V is TRBV7-2, with D hard to call. V lost 0 bases, J lost 0 bases, and 6 bases lay in between. CDR1 SGHTA and CDR2 FQGNSA come from the germline V gene. The CDR3 runs to 15 residues. CDR3 in amino acids: CASSLAAYSNQPQHF. The CDR3 region has the DNA TGTGCCAGCAGCTTAGCAGCTTATAGCAATCAGCCCCAGCATTTT. The full variable domain, completed using reference TRBV7-2 and TRBJ1-5, is GAGVSQSPSNKVTEKGKDVELRCDPISGHTALYWYRQSLGQGLEFLIYFQGNSAPDKSGLPSDRFSAERTGGSVSTLTIQRTQQEDSAVYLCASSLAAYSNQPQHFGDGTRLSIL.

In this sample, this clonotype turned up many times. The chain combines TRBV11-2 with TRBJ1-5; TRBD1 matches 7 bases. V shed 5 bases and J 4 bases; nucleotides not matched to a gene: 2. CDR1 is SGHAT and CDR2 is FQNNGV in the germline V gene. This CDR3 spans 13 amino acids. The DNA of the CDR3 is TGTGCCAGCAGCCGACAGGGAAATCAGCCCCAGCATTTT. Translated, it gives CASSRQGNQPQHF.

This clonotype was observed many times. The V gene is TRBV9, the J gene TRBJ1-3; no clear D gene. Per the germline V gene, CDR1 is SGDLS and CDR2 is YYNGEE. Between the trimmed V and J ends, which lost 3 bases and 1 base, there was a span of 8 bases. This CDR3 region has 14 residues. This CDR3 is CASSGDGSGNTIYF. The CDR3 bases are TGTGCCAGCAGCGGCGACGGGTCTGGAAACACCATATATTTT. The variable domain in full, completed from reference TRBV9 and TRBJ1-3, reads DSGVTQTPKHLITATGQRVTLRCSPRSGDLSVYWYQQSLDQGLQFLIQYYNGEERAKGNILERFSAQQFPDLHSELNLSSLELGDSALYFCASSGDGSGNTIYFGEGSWLTVV.

The sample holds many counts of this clonotype. This chain connects TRBV7-2 to TRBJ2-2; D unresolved. This CDR3 is 13 amino acids long. Germline CDR1 is SGHTA and CDR2 is FQGNSA. The V and J ends lost 3 bases and 4 bases respectively, with 6 bases between them. The CDR3 DNA reads TGTGCCAGCAGCTTTAGGGCCACCGGGGAGCTGTTTTTT. Amino acid sequence: CASSFRATGELFF.

Ten or more counts support this clonotype. This rearrangement joins TRBV5-1 to TRBJ2-1; TRBD2 matches 7 bases. The CDR3 is made up of 16 amino acids. After removal of 2 bases from V and 2 bases from J, the junction contained 7 bases not matched to a gene. Looked up from germline, CDR1 is SGHRS and CDR2 is YFSETQ. The CDR3 bases are TGCGCCAGCAGCTTATGGGGAGGGCTTACCTACAATGAGCAGTTCTTC. The encoded protein is CASSLWGGLTYNEQFF.

Comment on this clonotype: Being one base from a much bigger clone, this may be a read error. The chain couples TRBV12-3 or TRBV12-4 to TRBJ1-5; D ambiguous. The CDR3 is 17 amino acids. For the CDR3, the DNA is TGTGCCATCAGTTTAGCTATAGCCAGAAATAGCAATCAGCCCCAGCATTTT. Translated, it gives CAISLAIARNSNQPQHF.

The chain combines TRBV5-1 with TRBJ2-2, with 7 bases fitting TRBD1. The CDR3 is made up of 14 amino acids. Germline V CDR1 and CDR2: SGHRS, YFSETQ. V lost 6 bases, J lost 3 bases, and 5 bases stayed unmatched. CDR3 amino acids: CASIDRVDTGELFF. CDR3 nucleotides: TGCGCCAGCATTGACAGGGTGGACACCGGGGAGCTGTTTTTT. The full variable domain, completed using reference TRBV5-1 and TRBJ2-2, is KAGVTQTPRYLIKTRGQQVTLSCSPISGHRSVSWYQQTPGQGLQFLFEYFSETQRNKGNFPGRFSGRQFSNSRSEMNVSTLELGDSALYLCASIDRVDTGELFFGEGSRLTVL.

V gene TRBV20-1 combines with J gene TRBJ2-1; 12 bases line up with TRBD2. There are 16 residues in the CDR3. Germline V CDR1 and CDR2: DFQATT, SNEGSKA (reference sequence). The V and J ends lost 3 bases and 4 bases, in that order; junction bases with no gene match: 7. The CDR3 sequence: CSARVSSGGAYNEQFF. The CDR3 DNA follows: TGCAGTGCTAGGGTATCTAGCGGGGGGGCATACAATGAGCAGTTCTTC.

The chain has TRBV7-9 and TRBJ2-7; D is unclear. V lost 1 base, J lost 9 bases, and 13 bases lay in between. This CDR3 region has 13 residues. The germline CDR1 and CDR2 sequences are SEHNR and FQNEAQ (reference sequence). CDR3 sequence (DNA): TGTGCCAGCAGCTTAGAGGTTCTCGCTGGGCAGTACTTC. This translates into CASSLEVLAGQYF.

This clonotype occurred many times. This chain links TRBV12-3 or TRBV12-4 with TRBJ1-2; perhaps TRBD1 as D (5 bases). V lost 5 bases to trimming and J lost 4 bases, with 8 bases between them. CDR3 length: 12 amino acids. CDR3 DNA: TGTGCCAGCAGTAGGGGACTCTATGGCTACACCTTC. It encodes CASSRGLYGYTF.